The clone carrying this TCR beta chain was detected a few times. Its antigen remains unknown. TCRdb re-derived calls from the reads in MiXCR, one entry per CDR3 protein. This repertoire shows a few hundred thousand distinct CDR3 sequences, roughly 43% found once; its top ten account for about half. The data were taken from a study of T cell repertoires in cytomegalovirus infection. Study-wide background: Signatures in public TCR beta sequences pointed to both CMV infection and matching HLA type.

Trimming took off 4 bases at V and 5 bases at J, with 10 bases between the two ends. This CDR3 is built from 13 residues. This clonotype was obtained from a human donor in good health (CMV status not recorded). Some clones in this sample may be carry-over from other donors' samples. Sequenced here: cultured PBMCs, sampled from culture after CMV antigen stimulation. The V and J genes are TRBV12-3 or TRBV12-4 and TRBJ2-3; either TRBD1 or TRBD2 may supply D (5 bases each). CDR3 sequence reads: CASSSGTGDTQYF. The CDR3, as DNA: TGTGCCAGCAGTTCGGGAACAGGAGATACGCAGTATTTT.